This T cell receptor beta chain was retrieved from a study of blood T cell repertoires in COVID-19 (TCRdb year 2020). With respect to the entire study: Collaborator samples came from the United States, Italy and Spain and covered acute and convalescent phases of COVID-19. The material from the prospective study consisted of cDNA or gDNA derived from T cells, B-cell-depleted T cells, or PBMCs. Subjects who had been exposed to COVID-19, were actively infected with it, or had recovered from it provided the deeply sampled blood TCRbeta repertoires that made up the dataset. The repertoires were made available in a free public database intended to serve as a resource for research on the immune response to SARS-CoV-2. Samples came from the ongoing ImmuneRACE study (first 160 participants) plus 1,254 subjects from 6 global collaborators. Sample metadata almost always included a de-identified subject ID, COVID-19 status, age in years and sex. Where HLA class I and class II types were available, the types were taken from metadata supplied by the sample provider, not from assay-based typing. Study-wide conclusions, independent of this receptor: How much clinical and demographic metadata was included differed by source and by participant, and the metadata was provided uncurated.

The germline V and J ends show losses of 3 bases and 5 bases respectively, and no gene match explains 11 bases of the junction. CDR1 SGHVS and CDR2 FNYEAQ were looked up in the germline V gene. The CDR3 has 16 amino acids, counting the end cysteine and phenylalanine. Left in the record is the CDR3 DNA by itself, 48 bases read in frame from the first base. TCRbeta CDR3 regions were amplified from genomic DNA by means of the immunoSEQ Assay, a bias-controlled multiplex PCR. As for the authors' bioinformatics: The number of nucleated cells in each sample was estimated from the amplification of reference gene primers within the assay. To quantify the absolute abundance of each unique TCRbeta CDR3 rearrangement, sequence reads were collapsed and filtered. For each sample, productive Simpson clonality was calculated as the square root of Simpson's diversity index across productive rearrangements. TCRdb took over this immuneACCESS table, retaining in-frame rearrangements with V and J assigned. Such tables are incomplete; in checked studies, under half of the missing clones stem from an unresolved V gene, and the remainder is unexplained. V, J and clone size derive from that table, while D and trimming were established from the DNA sequence. Here the sample has tens of thousands of clones; around 88% occur a single time. The ten largest clones take up about 5.2% of the sample.

As concerns this clone: The target of this receptor is not known. One base away there is no much larger clone; base qualities are not given.

Whole blood was collected in K2EDTA tubes by collaborating institutions according to the institutions' own protocols. For TCRbeta analysis, collaborators shipped samples as frozen whole blood, isolated PBMCs, or DNA extracted from either of those sample types. The receptor was isolated from a human donor in a cohort sampled during active COVID-19. The V and J segments used are TRBV7-6 and TRBJ2-5; 8 of the junction bases match TRBD2. The sequenced material came from peripheral blood. The sequence in DNA is TGTGCCAGCAGCTTGTCGGGGGGAGCGGGGGTTGAGACCCAGTACTTC. The translation is CASSLSGGAGVETQYF.